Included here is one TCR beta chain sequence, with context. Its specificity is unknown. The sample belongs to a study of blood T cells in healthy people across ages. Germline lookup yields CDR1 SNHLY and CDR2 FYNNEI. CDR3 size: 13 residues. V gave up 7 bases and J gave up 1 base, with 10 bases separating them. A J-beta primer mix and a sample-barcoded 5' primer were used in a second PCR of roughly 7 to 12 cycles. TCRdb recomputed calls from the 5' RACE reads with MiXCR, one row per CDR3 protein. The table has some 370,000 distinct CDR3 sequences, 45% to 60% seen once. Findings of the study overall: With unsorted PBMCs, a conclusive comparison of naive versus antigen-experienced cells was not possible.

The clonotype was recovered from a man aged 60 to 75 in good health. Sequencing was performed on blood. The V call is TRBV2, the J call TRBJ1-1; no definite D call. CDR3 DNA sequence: TGTGCCAGCACCTCCGGGGAGAACACTGAAGCTTTCTTT. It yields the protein CASTSGENTEAFF.